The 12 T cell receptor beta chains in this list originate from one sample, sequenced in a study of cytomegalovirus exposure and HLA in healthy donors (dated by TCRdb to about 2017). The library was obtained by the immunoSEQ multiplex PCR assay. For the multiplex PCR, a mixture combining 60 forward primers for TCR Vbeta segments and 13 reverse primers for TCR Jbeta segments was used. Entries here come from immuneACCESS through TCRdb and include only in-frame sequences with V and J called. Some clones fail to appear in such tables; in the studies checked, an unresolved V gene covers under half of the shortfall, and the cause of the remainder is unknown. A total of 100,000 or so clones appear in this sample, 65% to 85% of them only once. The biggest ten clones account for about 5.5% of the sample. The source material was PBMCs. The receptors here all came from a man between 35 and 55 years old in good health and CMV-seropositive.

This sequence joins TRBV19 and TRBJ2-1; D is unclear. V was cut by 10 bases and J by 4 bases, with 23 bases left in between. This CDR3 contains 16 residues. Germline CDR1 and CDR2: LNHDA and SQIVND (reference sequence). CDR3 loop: CATRYSAQLGYNEQFF. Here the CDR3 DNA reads TGTGCCACCCGCTACTCGGCCCAGCTCGGGTACAATGAGCAGTTCTTC.

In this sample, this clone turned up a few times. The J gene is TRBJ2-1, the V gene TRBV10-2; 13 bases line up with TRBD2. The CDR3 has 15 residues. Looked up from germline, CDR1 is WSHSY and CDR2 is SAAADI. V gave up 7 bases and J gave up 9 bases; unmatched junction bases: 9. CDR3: CASMTGLAGAGEQFF. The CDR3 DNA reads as TGCGCCAGCATGACAGGACTAGCGGGAGCGGGTGAGCAGTTCTTC.

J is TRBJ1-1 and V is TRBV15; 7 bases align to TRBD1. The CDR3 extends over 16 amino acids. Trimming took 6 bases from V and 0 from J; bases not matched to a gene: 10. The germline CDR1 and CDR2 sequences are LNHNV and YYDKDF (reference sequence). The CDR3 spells CATSLLTGQLNTEAFF. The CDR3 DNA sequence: TGTGCCACCAGTTTGTTAACGGGACAGCTGAACACTGAAGCTTTCTTT.

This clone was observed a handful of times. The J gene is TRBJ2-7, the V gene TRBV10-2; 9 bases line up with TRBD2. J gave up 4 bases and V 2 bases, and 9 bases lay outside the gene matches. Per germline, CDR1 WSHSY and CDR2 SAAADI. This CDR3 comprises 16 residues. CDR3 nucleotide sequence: TGCGCCAGCAGTGAGCCACCTAGCGGGGTGACGTACGAGCAGTACTTC. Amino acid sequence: CASSEPPSGVTYEQYF.

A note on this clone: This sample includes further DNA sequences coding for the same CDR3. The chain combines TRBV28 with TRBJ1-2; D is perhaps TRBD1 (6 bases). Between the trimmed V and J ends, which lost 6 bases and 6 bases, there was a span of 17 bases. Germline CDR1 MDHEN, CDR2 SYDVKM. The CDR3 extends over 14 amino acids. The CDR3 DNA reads TGTGCCAGCAGCCTGGGGTCAGGGGTTAATGGCTACACCTTC. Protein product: CASSLGSGVNGYTF.

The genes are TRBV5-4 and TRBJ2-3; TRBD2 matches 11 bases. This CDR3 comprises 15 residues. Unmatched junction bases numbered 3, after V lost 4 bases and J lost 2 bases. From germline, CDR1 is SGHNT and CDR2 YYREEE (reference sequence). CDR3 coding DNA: TGTGCCAGCAGCCAGGGACTAGCGGCCACAGATACGCAGTATTTT. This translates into CASSQGLAATDTQYF.

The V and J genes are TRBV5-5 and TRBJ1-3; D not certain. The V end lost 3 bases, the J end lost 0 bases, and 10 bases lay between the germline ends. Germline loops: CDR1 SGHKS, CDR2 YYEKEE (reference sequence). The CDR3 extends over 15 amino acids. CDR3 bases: TGTGCCAGCAGCTACATGGCCACCTCTGGAAACACCATATATTTT. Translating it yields CASSYMATSGNTIYF.

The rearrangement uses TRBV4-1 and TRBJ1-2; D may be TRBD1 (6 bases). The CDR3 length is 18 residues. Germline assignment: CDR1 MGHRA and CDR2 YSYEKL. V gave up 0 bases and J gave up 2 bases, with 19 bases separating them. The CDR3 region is CASSQDTARGRINYGYTF. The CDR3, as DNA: TGCGCCAGCAGCCAAGATACGGCCAGGGGCAGGATAAACTATGGCTACACCTTC.

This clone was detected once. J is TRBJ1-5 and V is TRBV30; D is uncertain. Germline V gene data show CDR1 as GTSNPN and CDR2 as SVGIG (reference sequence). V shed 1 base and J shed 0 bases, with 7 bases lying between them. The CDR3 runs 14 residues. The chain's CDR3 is CAWSGGVSNQPQHF. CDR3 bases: TGTGCCTGGAGTGGCGGCGTTAGCAATCAGCCCCAGCATTTT.

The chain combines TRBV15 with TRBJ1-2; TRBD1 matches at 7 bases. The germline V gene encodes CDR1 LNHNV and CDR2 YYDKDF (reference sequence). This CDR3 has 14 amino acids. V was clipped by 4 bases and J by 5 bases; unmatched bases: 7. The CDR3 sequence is CATSTRTGQYGYTF. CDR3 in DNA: TGTGCCACCAGCACCCGGACAGGCCAATATGGCTACACCTTC.

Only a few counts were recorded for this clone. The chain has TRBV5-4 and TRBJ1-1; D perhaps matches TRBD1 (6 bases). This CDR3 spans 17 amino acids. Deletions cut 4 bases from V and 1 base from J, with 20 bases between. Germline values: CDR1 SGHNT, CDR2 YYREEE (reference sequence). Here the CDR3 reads CASSTLSQGGTNTEAFF. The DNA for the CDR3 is TGTGCCAGCAGCACCCTCTCACAGGGAGGGACGAACACTGAAGCTTTCTTT.

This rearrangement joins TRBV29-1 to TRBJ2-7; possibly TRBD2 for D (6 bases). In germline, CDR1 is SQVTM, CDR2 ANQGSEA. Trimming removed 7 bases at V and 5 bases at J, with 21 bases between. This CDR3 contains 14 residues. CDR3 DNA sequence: TGCAGCGGATCGGGCGGGGTAGGCGCGGACGAGCAGTACTTC. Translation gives CSGSGGVGADEQYF.